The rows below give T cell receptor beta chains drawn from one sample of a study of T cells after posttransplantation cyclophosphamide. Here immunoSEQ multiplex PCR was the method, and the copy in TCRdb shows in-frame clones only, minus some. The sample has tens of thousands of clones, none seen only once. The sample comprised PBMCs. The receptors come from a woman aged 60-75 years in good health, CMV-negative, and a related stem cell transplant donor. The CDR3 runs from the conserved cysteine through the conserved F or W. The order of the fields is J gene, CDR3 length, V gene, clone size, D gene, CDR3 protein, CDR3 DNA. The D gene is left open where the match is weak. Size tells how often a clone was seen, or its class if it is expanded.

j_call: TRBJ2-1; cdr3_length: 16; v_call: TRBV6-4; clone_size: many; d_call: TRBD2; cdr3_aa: CASSDAGTSGRGEQFF; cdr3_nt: TGTGCCAGCAGTGACGCGGGGACTAGCGGGAGGGGTGAGCAGTTCTTC
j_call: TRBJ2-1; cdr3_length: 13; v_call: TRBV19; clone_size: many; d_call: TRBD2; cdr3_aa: CASRGLATDEQFF; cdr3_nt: TGTGCCAGTAGGGGACTAGCGACGGATGAGCAGTTCTTC
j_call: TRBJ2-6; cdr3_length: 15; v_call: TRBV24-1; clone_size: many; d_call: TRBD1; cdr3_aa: CATSGQGSGANVLTF; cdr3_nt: TGTGCCACCAGTGGACAGGGTTCTGGGGCCAACGTCCTGACTTTC
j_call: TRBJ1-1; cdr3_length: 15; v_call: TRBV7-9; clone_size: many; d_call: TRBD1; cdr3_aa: CASSLIGTGLNEAFF; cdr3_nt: TGTGCCAGCAGCTTAATCGGGACAGGGTTGAATGAAGCTTTCTTT
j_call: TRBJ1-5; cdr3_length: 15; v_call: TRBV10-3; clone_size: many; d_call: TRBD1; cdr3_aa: CAISEVQGLNQPQHF; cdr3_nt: TGTGCCATCAGTGAAGTACAGGGGTTGAATCAGCCCCAGCATTTT
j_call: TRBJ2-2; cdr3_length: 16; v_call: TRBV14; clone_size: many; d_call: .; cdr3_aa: CASSRGSPLNTGELFF; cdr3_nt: TGTGCCAGCAGCCGCGGCAGCCCTCTTAACACCGGGGAGCTGTTTTTT
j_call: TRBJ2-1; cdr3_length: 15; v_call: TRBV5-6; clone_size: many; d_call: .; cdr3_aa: CASSYRDSLHNEQFF; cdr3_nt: TGTGCCAGCAGCTACCGGGACTCACTCCACAATGAGCAGTTCTTC
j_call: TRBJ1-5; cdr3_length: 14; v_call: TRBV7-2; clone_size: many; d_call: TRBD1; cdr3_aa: CASSLAGGAEPQHF; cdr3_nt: TGTGCCAGCAGCTTAGCAGGGGGCGCCGAGCCCCAGCATTTT
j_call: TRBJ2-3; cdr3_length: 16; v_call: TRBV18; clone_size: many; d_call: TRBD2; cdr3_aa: CASSERLAGAADTQYF; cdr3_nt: TGTGCCAGCTCAGAGCGACTAGCGGGAGCCGCAGATACGCAGTATTTT
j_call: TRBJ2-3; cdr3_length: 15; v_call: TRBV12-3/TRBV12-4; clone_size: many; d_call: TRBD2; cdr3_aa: CASSGVGGPQDTQYF; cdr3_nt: TGTGCCAGCAGCGGGGTGGGAGGGCCTCAGGATACGCAGTATTTT